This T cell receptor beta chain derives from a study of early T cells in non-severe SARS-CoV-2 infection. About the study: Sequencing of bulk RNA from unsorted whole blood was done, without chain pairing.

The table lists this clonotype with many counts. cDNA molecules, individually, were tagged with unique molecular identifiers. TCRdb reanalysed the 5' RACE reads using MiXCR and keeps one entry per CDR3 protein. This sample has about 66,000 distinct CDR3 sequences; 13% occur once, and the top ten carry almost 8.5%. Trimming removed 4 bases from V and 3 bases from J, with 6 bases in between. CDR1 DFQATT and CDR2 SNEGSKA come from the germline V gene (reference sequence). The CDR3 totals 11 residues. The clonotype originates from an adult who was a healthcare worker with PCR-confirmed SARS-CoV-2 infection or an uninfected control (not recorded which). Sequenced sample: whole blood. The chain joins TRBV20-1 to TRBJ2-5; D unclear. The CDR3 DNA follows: TGCAGTGCTACAGTAAAAGAGACCCAGTACTTC. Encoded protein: CSATVKETQYF.